Sequencing of this T cell receptor beta chain was carried out in a study of blood T cell repertoires in COVID-19. Whole-study context: The origin of the acute and convalescent COVID-19 samples was the United States, Italy and Spain. The cDNA or gDNA used as material had been derived from T cells, B-cell-depleted T cells, or PBMCs.

Measured with immunoSEQ multiplex PCR; TCRdb has only the in-frame clones, and not every one. This sample carries 130,000 to 150,000 clones, 80% to 90% of them seen once, and the ten largest clones take 8.5% to 9%. Germline V gene data show CDR1 as MNHNS and CDR2 as SASEGT. The V gene end was trimmed by 2 bases and the J gene end by 6 bases; junction bases not matched to a gene: 18. This CDR3 has 18 residues. The chain has TRBV6-1 and TRBJ1-2; TRBD1 matches 7 bases. Sample: peripheral blood. The origin of this receptor is a woman in her 50s with active or convalescent COVID-19. The CDR3 reads CASSEFLGQAKGTNGYTF. CDR3 DNA sequence: TGTGCCAGCAGTGAATTTCTTGGACAGGCTAAGGGCACAAATGGCTACACCTTC.